The 5 T cell receptor beta chains reported below all come from one sample, sequenced in a study of stem cell transplantation in POMP-related autoinflammatory disease. Assay: immunoSEQ multiplex PCR; the TCRdb copy retains only in-frame clones and omits some. Of approximately 65,000 clones in the sample, more than 75% are singletons; the top ten hold about 0.7%. This specimen consisted of CD4+ T cells from PBMCs, obtained after stem cell transplantation. The receptors were gathered from a human patient with POMP-related autoinflammation and immune dysregulation (PRAID). Some T cells may arise from the graft donor.

J is TRBJ1-5 and V is TRBV2, with D unresolved. This CDR3 region has 14 residues. Germline V gives CDR1 SNHLY, CDR2 FYNNEI. The V end was cut by 4 bases, the J end by 0 bases, with 7 bases between. The CDR3 loop is CASSARYSNQPQHF. As DNA, the CDR3 is TGTGCCAGCAGTGCTAGATATAGCAATCAGCCCCAGCATTTT.

The chain carries TRBV5-1 and TRBJ2-7, with TRBD2 matching 9 bases. Germline values: CDR1 SGHRS, CDR2 YFSETQ. The V and J ends lost 0 bases and 4 bases, in that order; junction bases with no gene match: 8. The length of the CDR3 is 16 residues. The CDR3 DNA sequence: TGCGCCAGCAGCTTGGCCGAAAGCGGGAGGAGGTACGAGCAGTACTTC. As protein: CASSLAESGRRYEQYF.

CDR3 sequence: CSAGTSGTGELFF. The CDR3 DNA sequence: TGCAGCGCCGGGACTAGCGGGACCGGGGAGCTGTTTTTT. The chain has TRBV29-1 and TRBJ2-2, with 12 bases matching TRBD2. The CDR3 has 13 amino acids. The J segment lost 5 bases and the V segment lost 7 bases, leaving 2 bases of the junction unmatched. Germline V gives CDR1 SQVTM, CDR2 ANQGSEA.

This clone has a handful of counts. The V and J genes are TRBV30 and TRBJ2-3, with 8 bases aligning to TRBD2. The ends lost 0 bases at V and 0 bases at J; junction bases unmatched: 2. The CDR3 runs to 15 residues. Germline assignment: CDR1 GTSNPN and CDR2 SVGIG (reference sequence). The CDR3 sequence is CAWSVSSGSTDTQYF. The CDR3 region has the DNA TGTGCCTGGAGTGTATCTAGCGGGAGCACAGATACGCAGTATTTT.

This clone was counted a few times. The chain couples TRBV7-9 to TRBJ1-2; TRBD1 might be the D (5 bases). The CDR3 spans 15 residues. Germline CDR1 is SEHNR and CDR2 is FQNEAQ (reference sequence). V was trimmed by 2 bases and J by 4 bases, leaving 14 bases between them. The CDR3 loop reads CASSLSRGWVYGYTF. CDR3 nucleotide sequence: TGTGCCAGCAGCTTAAGTCGGGGCTGGGTCTATGGCTACACCTTC.